One and the same sample provided the 23 T cell receptor beta chains below, sequenced in a study of blood T cell repertoires in COVID-19. Profiled with immunoSEQ multiplex PCR; TCRdb holds only in-frame clones, not every one. The data hold over 150,000 clones, with roughly four fifths observed a single time. The sequenced material came from peripheral blood. These receptors were taken from a woman in her fifties or sixties with COVID-19, enrolled during active disease.

The genes are TRBV29-1 and TRBJ1-2; TRBD1 might be the D (5 bases). Germline V lookup: CDR1 SQVTM, CDR2 ANQGSEA. The CDR3 contains 13 residues. Trimming took 6 bases from V and 1 from J, leaving 12 bases between them. The CDR3 DNA is TGCAGCGTGGGGCAGGGCAGTAACTATGGCTACACCTTC. This sequence encodes CSVGQGSNYGYTF.

The chain uses TRBV9 and TRBJ1-3; TRBD1 agrees at 7 bases. Per germline, CDR1 SGDLS and CDR2 YYNGEE. V trimming: 2 bases; J trimming: 0 bases; junction bases outside the gene matches: 11. CDR3 length equals 18 residues. The CDR3 nucleotides are TGTGCCAGCAGCGTTCCAAGGACAGGAATAAGCTCTGGAAACACCATATATTTT. Protein product: CASSVPRTGISSGNTIYF.

CDR3 sequence: CASRLTGSPNYGYTF. The CDR3 DNA reads TGTGCCAGCAGACTGACAGGGAGCCCTAACTATGGCTACACCTTC. The chain recombines TRBV5-6 with TRBJ1-2, with TRBD1 matching over 7 bases. V trimming: 5 bases; J trimming: 0 bases; junction bases outside the gene matches: 7. The CDR3 loop spans 15 amino acids. The V gene's germline CDR1 is SGHDT and CDR2 YYEEEE.

This chain joins TRBV10-3 and TRBJ2-1; TRBD2 matches 13 bases. V trimming: 4 bases; J trimming: 9 bases; junction bases outside the gene matches: 3. From germline, CDR1 is ENHRY and CDR2 SYGVKD. CDR3 length equals 14 residues. The CDR3 sequence is CAISVGLAGIEQFF. DNA for the CDR3: TGTGCCATCAGTGTGGGACTAGCGGGAATTGAGCAGTTCTTC.

The V call is TRBV7-9, the J call TRBJ2-1, with TRBD2 matching 8 bases. This CDR3 has 15 residues. The V gene end was trimmed by 5 bases and the J gene end by 3 bases; junction bases not matched to a gene: 6. The V gene's germline CDR1 is SEHNR and CDR2 FQNEAQ (reference sequence). CDR3 protein: CASSEAGVGYNEQFF. The DNA of the CDR3 is TGTGCCAGCAGCGAAGCGGGAGTGGGCTACAATGAGCAGTTCTTC.

The V call is TRBV19, the J call TRBJ1-4; 10 positions match TRBD1. Germline CDR1 LNHDA, CDR2 SQIVND (reference sequence). The CDR3 runs 14 residues. After removal of 5 bases from V and 7 bases from J, the junction contained 4 bases not matched to a gene. CDR3 loop: CASSDRGRGEKLFF. The CDR3 DNA reads TGTGCCAGTAGTGACAGGGGGCGCGGTGAAAAACTGTTTTTT.

The chain links TRBV9 to TRBJ2-5; D might be TRBD1 (5 bases). The CDR3 sequence is 13 residues long. Per germline, CDR1 SGDLS and CDR2 YYNGEE. V lost 0 bases and J lost 5, with 8 bases in between. CDR3: CASSVGPGETQYF. CDR3 in DNA: TGTGCCAGCAGCGTAGGTCCAGGGGAGACCCAGTACTTC. Filled out from reference TRBV9 and TRBJ2-5, the complete variable domain reads DSGVTQTPKHLITATGQRVTLRCSPRSGDLSVYWYQQSLDQGLQFLIQYYNGEERAKGNILERFSAQQFPDLHSELNLSSLELGDSALYFCASSVGPGETQYFGPGTRLLVL.

The genes are TRBV6-1 and TRBJ1-6; D is uncertain. Trimming cost V 2 bases and J 4 bases, with 9 bases left between them. CDR1 MNHNS and CDR2 SASEGT come from the germline V gene. This CDR3 spans 15 amino acids. CDR3 nucleotide sequence: TGTGCCAGCAGTGAAAATTTAGCTTATAATTCACCCCTCCACTTT. Protein product: CASSENLAYNSPLHF.

This clone was seen just once. CDR3 residues: CASSVGGARGTEAFF. CDR3 bases: TGTGCCAGCAGCGTAGGCGGGGCCCGGGGGACTGAAGCTTTCTTT. The chain joins TRBV9 to TRBJ1-1, with D maybe TRBD1 (5 bases). V gave up 0 bases and J gave up 5 bases, with 14 bases separating them. Per the germline V gene, CDR1 is SGDLS and CDR2 is YYNGEE. This CDR3 is built from 15 residues.

The chain employs TRBV6-1 and TRBJ1-2, with D hard to call. CDR3 size: 14 residues. Trimming stripped 2 bases from V and 4 bases from J, with 11 bases between. Per germline, CDR1 MNHNS and CDR2 SASEGT. The CDR3 protein is CASSERGRSYGYTF. In DNA form, the CDR3 reads TGTGCCAGCAGTGAAAGAGGAAGAAGCTATGGCTACACCTTC.

This chain joins TRBV6-5 and TRBJ1-5, with D unresolved. V lost 7 bases and J lost 3, with 10 bases in between. This CDR3 contains 13 residues. CDR1 and CDR2 from the germline V gene are MNHEY and SVGAGI. The DNA of the CDR3 is TGTGCCAGCATTGGGCAGCTCAATCAGCCCCAGCATTTT. Translating it yields CASIGQLNQPQHF.

The chain has TRBV27 and TRBJ2-2; the D gene is possibly TRBD1 (6 bases). V lost 10 bases and J lost 0, with 9 bases in between. Germline V gene data show CDR1 as MNHEY and CDR2 as SMNVEV (reference sequence). The CDR3 contains 13 residues. The DNA of the CDR3 is TGTGCCACCAGACAGGCGAACACCGGGGAGCTGTTTTTT. Translation gives CATRQANTGELFF.

This chain joins TRBV5-6 and TRBJ2-1; 10 positions match TRBD2. With V trimmed by 2 bases and J by 4 bases, 3 bases remained unmatched. The CDR3 has 15 amino acids. Germline lookup yields CDR1 SGHDT and CDR2 YYEEEE. The CDR3 bases are TGTGCCAGCAGCTTTTGGACTAGCGGATACAATGAGCAGTTCTTC. Its protein is CASSFWTSGYNEQFF.

This clone turned up a few times. The chain joins TRBV7-3 to TRBJ1-1, with D possibly being TRBD1 (6 bases). The V gene lost 5 bases and the J gene lost 0 bases, with 16 bases spanning the gap. This CDR3 region has 16 residues. Germline V lookup: CDR1 SGHTA, CDR2 FQGTGA. The CDR3 loop is CASSPLGGGLNTEAFF. The CDR3, as DNA: TGTGCCAGCAGCCCCCTTGGGGGGGGCTTGAACACTGAAGCTTTCTTT. Combining the CDR3 with reference TRBV7-3 and TRBJ1-1 gives the whole variable domain GAGVSQTPSNKVTEKGKYVELRCDPISGHTALYWYRQSLGQGPEFLIYFQGTGAADDSGLPNDRFFAVRPEGSVSTLKIQRTERGDSAVYLCASSPLGGGLNTEAFFGQGTRLTVV.

This chain uses TRBV30 with TRBJ1-3; a weak D match, TRBD1 (6 bases). The germline gives CDR1 GTSNPN, CDR2 SVGIG (reference sequence). V dropped 0 bases and J dropped 8 bases, with 14 bases sitting between them. CDR3 length: 14 residues. CDR3 sequence (DNA): TGTGCCTGGAGTGTGGGCAGGGGAATCTACACCATATATTTT. Its translation: CAWSVGRGIYTIYF.

This chain joins TRBV9 and TRBJ2-7; 11 nucleotides align to TRBD2. This CDR3 spans 14 amino acids. The V segment lost 3 bases and the J segment 3 bases; nucleotides outside the gene matches: 2. Germline V lookup: CDR1 SGDLS, CDR2 YYNGEE. The CDR3 loop reads CASSATSGNYEQYF. CDR3 DNA: TGTGCCAGCAGCGCGACTAGCGGGAACTACGAGCAGTACTTC. The whole variable domain, remainder taken from reference TRBV9 and TRBJ2-7, is DSGVTQTPKHLITATGQRVTLRCSPRSGDLSVYWYQQSLDQGLQFLIQYYNGEERAKGNILERFSAQQFPDLHSELNLSSLELGDSALYFCASSATSGNYEQYFGPGTRLTVT.

This chain links TRBV7-9 with TRBJ1-3; TRBD1 is a possible D gene (6 bases). This CDR3 region has 17 residues. Trimming stripped 4 bases from V and 0 bases from J, with 16 bases between. Germline lookup yields CDR1 SEHNR and CDR2 FQNEAQ (reference sequence). In DNA form, the CDR3 reads TGTGCCAGCAGCTCCGCAGGGGCAGACTCCTCTGGAAACACCATATATTTT. Its protein is CASSSAGADSSGNTIYF.

Here the CDR3 DNA reads TGTGCCACATCGGGGGCAGGGGGACCGGATACGCAGTATTTT. Translating gives CATSGAGGPDTQYF. This sequence joins TRBV24-1 and TRBJ2-3; maybe TRBD1 (7 bases). CDR3 length equals 14 residues. The V and J ends lost 10 bases and 6 bases respectively, with 19 bases between them. Germline-derived CDR1 and CDR2 are KGHDR and SFDVKD.

There are a few counts of this clone. V and J are TRBV18 and TRBJ1-4; D remains ambiguous. Trimming cost V 3 bases and J 0 bases, with 8 bases left between them. Germline-derived CDR1 and CDR2 are KGHSH and LQKENI. The CDR3 totals 15 residues. The CDR3 spells CASSPDGATNEKLFF. CDR3 nucleotide sequence: TGTGCCAGCTCACCCGATGGAGCAACTAATGAAAAACTGTTTTTT.

The chain employs TRBV7-3 and TRBJ1-2, with 9 bases that match TRBD1. Germline CDR1 SGHTA, CDR2 FQGTGA. Unmatched junction bases numbered 11, after V lost 2 bases and J lost 4 bases. The CDR3 contains 17 residues. CDR3 nucleotide sequence: TGTGCCAGCAGCTTAGCCGCACGGGACAGGGAGGCCTATGGCTACACCTTC. Translation: CASSLAARDREAYGYTF.

The rearrangement joins TRBV6-6 to TRBJ1-5; D perhaps matches TRBD1 (5 bases). With 2 bases removed from V and 0 bases from J, the gap between germline ends came to 11 bases. The CDR3 has 16 amino acids. Per the germline V gene, CDR1 is MNHNY and CDR2 is SVGAGI (reference sequence). CDR3 region: CASSYGASYSNQPQHF. CDR3 bases: TGTGCCAGCAGTTACGGGGCCAGTTATAGCAATCAGCCCCAGCATTTT.

The chain joins TRBV29-1 to TRBJ1-1; no reliable D call. The CDR3 totals 11 residues. The germline V gene encodes CDR1 SQVTM and CDR2 ANQGSEA. CDR3 protein: CTGARNTEAFF. CDR3 sequence (DNA): TGCACCGGAGCCCGGAACACTGAAGCTTTCTTT.

V is TRBV5-4 and J is TRBJ1-1; maybe TRBD1 (6 bases). V lost 4 bases, J lost 2 bases, and 12 bases lay in between. The CDR3 is 14 amino acids. Germline CDR1 SGHNT, CDR2 YYREEE (reference sequence). The CDR3 loop is CASSPGGLNTEAFF. CDR3 DNA sequence: TGTGCCAGCAGCCCCGGGGGGCTTAACACTGAAGCTTTCTTT.